Reported below is one T cell receptor (beta chain). Its specificity is not known. These data are taken from a study of T-cell memory formation after mild COVID-19. Study-wide context: Largely donor-specific TCR clusters were found.

Notes on the study in general: Within pre-infection memory, some responding clones were found, suggesting cross-reactive memory joined.

The CDR3 loop spans 14 amino acids. The V end lost 0 bases, the J end lost 5 bases, and 10 bases lay between the germline ends. CDR1 and CDR2 from the germline V gene are MGHRA and YSYEKL. cDNA libraries for TCR alpha and TCR beta, carrying sample barcodes and UMIs, came from 5'RACE with constant-segment primers. TCRdb independently ran MiXCR on the 5' RACE reads; one entry per CDR3 protein. The data show hundreds of thousands of distinct CDR3 sequences, 20% seen once. Sequencing was performed on PBMCs or a T cell subset sorted from them (not recorded which). The sequence came from an adult woman who had mild COVID-19 (a few samples of this study predate the infection). Cell type and time point are not known. V usage is TRBV4-1 and J usage is TRBJ2-5, with D possibly being TRBD1 or TRBD2 (6 bases each). This chain's CDR3 is CASSQDQGRETQYF. CDR3 nucleotides: TGCGCCAGCAGCCAAGATCAGGGGAGGGAGACCCAGTACTTC.